The 21 T cell receptor beta chains reported below all come from one sample, sequenced in a study of blood T cell repertoires in COVID-19. Profiled with immunoSEQ multiplex PCR; TCRdb holds only in-frame clones, not every one. The sample lists roughly 140,000 clones; approximately 88% were seen once. The sample comprised peripheral blood. The receptor set was obtained from a woman aged 50 to 60 with acute or convalescent COVID-19.

This sequence joins TRBV6-6 and TRBJ2-3; TRBD1 matches 9 bases. Germline-derived CDR1 and CDR2 are MNHNY and SVGAGI (reference sequence). V lost 7 bases, J lost 5 bases, and 7 bases stayed unmatched. This CDR3 region has 14 residues. CDR3 nucleotide sequence: TGTGCCAGCACCATGGACAGGGGAGTAGATACGCAGTATTTT. Translated: CASTMDRGVDTQYF.

The gene calls are TRBV24-1 and TRBJ2-7, with 9 bases lining up with TRBD1. After removal of 3 bases from V and 6 bases from J, the junction contained 8 bases not matched to a gene. The CDR3 covers 15 residues. Germline V gene data show CDR1 as KGHDR and CDR2 as SFDVKD. The CDR3 sequence: CATSDPGTGSLEQYF. In nucleotides, the CDR3 is TGTGCCACCAGTGATCCCGGGACAGGGTCCCTCGAGCAGTACTTC.

The CDR3 bases are TGTGCCAGTAGTATAGGGCCGGGTTGGAACACTGAAGCTTTCTTT. Translation gives CASSIGPGWNTEAFF. The chain combines TRBV19 with TRBJ1-1; D not certain. V was clipped by 1 base and J by 1 base, with 10 bases between them. Germline CDR1 LNHDA, CDR2 SQIVND (reference sequence). The CDR3 has 15 amino acids.

In this sample, this clone turned up a few times. The chain is built from TRBV9 and TRBJ1-2, with 9 bases identical to TRBD1. With 3 bases clipped from V and 6 bases from J, the junction kept 3 bases outside the gene matches. This CDR3 has 13 amino acids. CDR1 and CDR2 (germline): SGDLS, YYNGEE. The CDR3 reads CASSGRTGDGYTF. The CDR3 DNA reads as TGTGCCAGCAGCGGCCGGACAGGGGATGGCTACACCTTC.

The V gene is TRBV3-1 (or the pseudogene TRBV3-2), the J gene TRBJ1-1; D might be TRBD1 (5 bases). CDR3 length: 15 amino acids. V was trimmed by 2 bases and J by 8 bases, leaving 18 bases between them. Germline values: CDR1 LGHDT, CDR2 YNNKEL (reference sequence). CDR3 sequence (DNA): TGTGCCAGCAGCCAAACGACAGCGCCCCAGGCCGAAGCTTTCTTT. As protein: CASSQTTAPQAEAFF.

The chain employs TRBV21-1 and TRBJ1-4; the table names TRBD1, a call not compared with the DNA. TRBV21-1 is a listed pseudogene. The CDR3 runs 13 residues. The CDR3 spells CASSRTFCEKLFF. The CDR3 coding sequence is TGTGCCAGCAGTAGGACATTTTGTGAAAAACTGTTTTTT.

Here the CDR3 DNA reads TGTGCCAGCAGTAGAGCCAACACTGAAGCTTTCTTT. This gives the protein CASSRANTEAFF. The genes are TRBV9 and TRBJ1-1; D unresolved. CDR3 length: 12 residues. CDR1 is SGDLS, CDR2 YYNGEE, per germline. The germline V and J ends were trimmed by 5 bases and 2 bases, with 7 bases remaining between them.

The chain joins TRBV4-1 to TRBJ1-4; D unclear. The CDR3 consists of 16 residues. Germline V CDR1 and CDR2: MGHRA, YSYEKL. V was shortened by 0 bases and J by 0 bases, with 8 bases between the two germline ends. The CDR3 sequence: CASSQDRRATNEKLFF. The CDR3 nucleotides are TGCGCCAGCAGCCAAGATCGGAGGGCAACTAATGAAAAACTGTTTTTT.

The chain couples TRBV2 to TRBJ2-1, with 10 bases aligning to TRBD1. CDR1 is SNHLY, CDR2 FYNNEI, per germline. This CDR3 spans 16 amino acids. V dropped 6 bases and J dropped 4; count of bases not matched to a gene: 9. The CDR3 DNA reads as TGTGCCAGCAGCGGCCTCGGGACAGGGGCTTACAATGAGCAGTTCTTC. Encoded protein: CASSGLGTGAYNEQFF.

For the CDR3, the DNA is TGTGCCAGCAGTATCAAGCAGGGGCCGTACACCGGGGAGCTGTTTTTT. Amino acids: CASSIKQGPYTGELFF. The J gene is TRBJ2-2, the V gene TRBV2; tentative D call: TRBD1 (6 bases). Germline V lookup: CDR1 SNHLY, CDR2 FYNNEI. Trimming pared 5 bases from V and 3 bases from J, leaving 16 bases between. There are 16 residues in the CDR3. Combining the CDR3 with reference TRBV2 and TRBJ2-2 gives the whole variable domain EPEVTQTPSHQVTQMGQEVILRCVPISNHLYFYWYRQILGQKVEFLVSFYNNEISEKSEIFDDQFSVERPDGSNFTLKIRSTKLEDSAMYFCASSIKQGPYTGELFFGEGSRLTVL.

This rearrangement joins TRBV28 to TRBJ1-2, with TRBD1 as a possible D gene (5 bases). V was clipped by 8 bases and J by 5 bases, with 18 bases between them. Germline V gene data show CDR1 as MDHEN and CDR2 as SYDVKM. The CDR3 runs 14 residues. CDR3 DNA sequence: TGTGCCAGCCAGTCTGGGGGGGACTATTATGGCTACACCTTC. This sequence encodes CASQSGGDYYGYTF.

J is TRBJ1-5 and V is TRBV27; no clear D gene. CDR3 length equals 15 residues. The germline V gene has CDR1 MNHEY and CDR2 SMNVEV (reference sequence). Trimming shortened V by 5 bases and J by 1 base, and 12 bases separated the two germline ends. CDR3 in amino acids: CASSPLDGSNQPQHF. CDR3 nucleotides: TGTGCCAGCAGTCCACTAGACGGCAGCAATCAGCCCCAGCATTTT.

The J gene is TRBJ2-4, the V gene TRBV11-2; D possibly corresponds to TRBD1 (6 bases). V lost 5 bases to trimming and J lost 8 bases, with 19 bases between them. Germline values: CDR1 SGHAT, CDR2 FQNNGV. This CDR3 is built from 15 residues. The CDR3 is CASSQTVRGRYIQYF. DNA for the CDR3: TGTGCCAGCAGCCAAACTGTCAGGGGTAGATACATTCAGTACTTC.

The gene calls are TRBV11-3 and TRBJ2-2; the match to TRBD2 covers 11 bases. The CDR3 totals 17 residues. Trimming removed 5 bases from V and 5 bases from J; junction bases left unmatched: 10. Germline V lookup: CDR1 SGHNT, CDR2 YENEEA. The CDR3 region is CASSLSGTSGHTGELFF. For the CDR3, the DNA is TGTGCCAGCAGCCTCTCCGGGACTAGCGGACATACCGGGGAGCTGTTTTTT.

The CDR3: CASSLWQGAQPQHF. In DNA form, the CDR3 reads TGTGCCAGCAGTTTGTGGCAGGGGGCTCAGCCCCAGCATTTT. The chain joins TRBV28 to TRBJ1-5; 8 bases agree with TRBD1. Per germline, CDR1 MDHEN and CDR2 SYDVKM. CDR3 length: 14 amino acids. Unmatched junction bases numbered 4, after V lost 3 bases and J lost 6 bases.

The V gene is TRBV7-2, the J gene TRBJ2-5; TRBD2 matches 7 bases. The CDR3 is 14 amino acids. Trimming removed 4 bases from V and 1 base from J; junction bases left unmatched: 3. CDR1 is SGHTA and CDR2 is FQGNSA in the germline V gene. The CDR3 here is CASSSGTTQETQYF. As DNA, the CDR3 is TGTGCCAGCAGCTCCGGGACTACCCAAGAGACCCAGTACTTC. The full variable domain, rest sourced from reference TRBV7-2 and TRBJ2-5, is GAGVSQSPSNKVTEKGKDVELRCDPISGHTALYWYRQSLGQGLEFLIYFQGNSAPDKSGLPSDRFSAERTGGSVSTLTIQRTQQEDSAVYLCASSSGTTQETQYFGPGTRLLVL.

The rearrangement joins TRBV6-6 to TRBJ1-4; D is undetermined. V lost 5 bases and J 13 bases, leaving 23 bases between the germline ends. The CDR3 consists of 15 residues. The germline CDR1 and CDR2 sequences are MNHNY and SVGAGI (reference sequence). The CDR3 bases are TGTGCCAGCAGTCTGACCCGAACTAACTCCGAGGTACTGTTTTTT. This encodes CASSLTRTNSEVLFF.

The V gene is TRBV7-3, the J gene TRBJ2-1; 9 bases match TRBD2. Germline CDR1 SGHTA, CDR2 FQGTGA. V shed 6 bases and J 3 bases; nucleotides not matched to a gene: 9. The CDR3 covers 16 residues. The DNA for the CDR3 is TGTGCCAGCAGGGACCGTAGCGGGAGTGTCTACAATGAGCAGTTCTTC. This encodes CASRDRSGSVYNEQFF.

This sequence joins TRBV7-4 and TRBJ1-5, with 9 bases that match TRBD1. Germline values: CDR1 SGHVT, CDR2 SQSDAQ. V was pared by 6 bases and J by 5 bases, with 14 bases of the junction left unmatched. CDR3 size: 17 residues. DNA for the CDR3: TGTGCCAGCAGTTCACCGGGACAGGGAATGAGGCATCAGCCCCAGCATTTT. This encodes CASSSPGQGMRHQPQHF.

CDR3 sequence: CASSVGAPGLAGLWTYNEQFF. The DNA for the CDR3 is TGTGCCAGCAGTGTAGGGGCACCGGGACTAGCGGGACTCTGGACTTACAATGAGCAGTTCTTC. This chain uses TRBV2 with TRBJ2-1; 13 bases align to TRBD2. CDR1 and CDR2 (germline): SNHLY, FYNNEI. J lost 4 bases, V lost 4 bases, and 19 bases had no gene match. This CDR3 has 21 residues.

This clone is a singleton in its sample. V usage is TRBV5-1 and J usage is TRBJ2-1; 9 bases are a match to TRBD2. V was clipped by 3 bases and J by 6 bases; unmatched bases: 7. The length of the CDR3 is 15 residues. Germline V gene lookup returns CDR1 SGHRS and CDR2 YFSETQ. DNA of the CDR3: TGCGCCAGCAGCTGGGGTAGCGGGAGTTCCAATGAGCAGTTCTTC. As protein: CASSWGSGSSNEQFF.